This is a list of T cell receptor beta chains from one sample in a study of blood T cell repertoires in COVID-19. Sequenced by immunoSEQ multiplex PCR; TCRdb stores in-frame clones only, minus some. The sample yields about 200,000 clones, roughly 82% seen once. The sample comprised PBMCs or T cells enriched from blood (not recorded which). The receptors were gathered from a man aged 35 to 55 who had recovered from COVID-19. Both conserved end residues are part of each CDR3. D genes are given only for firm matches. The size field is filled for only some rows; it gives once, few, many or a size class.

j_call: TRBJ2-3
v_call: TRBV13
clone_size: NA
d_call: TRBD2
cdr3_aa: CASSFPLLAGGEDTQYF
cdr3_nt: TGTGCCAGCAGCTTCCCTTTACTAGCGGGAGGAGAAGATACGCAGTATTTT

j_call: TRBJ1-4
v_call: TRBV28
clone_size: NA
d_call: NA
cdr3_aa: CASSFGGFPLNEKLFF
cdr3_nt: TGTGCCAGCAGTTTCGGAGGGTTCCCCCTTAATGAAAAACTGTTTTTT

j_call: TRBJ2-7
v_call: TRBV9
clone_size: NA
d_call: TRBD2
cdr3_aa: CATCPGLEGEQYF
cdr3_nt: TGTGCCACCTGCCCGGGACTAGAAGGCGAGCAGTACTTC

j_call: TRBJ1-1
v_call: TRBV12-3/TRBV12-4
clone_size: NA
d_call: NA
cdr3_aa: CASSPTGRTEAFF
cdr3_nt: TGTGCCAGCAGTCCGACAGGTAGGACTGAAGCTTTCTTT

j_call: TRBJ2-1
v_call: TRBV24-1
clone_size: NA
d_call: NA
cdr3_aa: CATSDPGGGDEQFF
cdr3_nt: TGTGCCACCAGTGACCCCGGAGGCGGGGATGAGCAGTTCTTC

j_call: TRBJ1-6
v_call: TRBV5-4
clone_size: large
d_call: NA
cdr3_aa: CASSPGHPHNSPLHF
cdr3_nt: TGTGCCAGCAGCCCGGGACACCCCCATAATTCACCCCTCCACTTT

j_call: TRBJ1-3
v_call: TRBV19
clone_size: NA
d_call: TRBD1
cdr3_aa: CASKTGTASGNTIYF
cdr3_nt: TGTGCCAGTAAGACAGGGACTGCGTCTGGAAACACCATATATTTT

j_call: TRBJ1-2
v_call: TRBV30
clone_size: NA
d_call: NA
cdr3_aa: CAWRGVFRTERRGYTF
cdr3_nt: TGTGCCTGGAGGGGTGTATTTCGGACAGAACGGCGTGGCTACACCTTC

j_call: TRBJ2-7
v_call: TRBV20-1
clone_size: NA
d_call: TRBD2
cdr3_aa: CSASNALAGGPGVSYEQYF
cdr3_nt: TGCAGTGCTAGTAATGCGCTAGCGGGAGGCCCCGGGGTGTCCTACGAGCAGTACTTC

j_call: TRBJ2-7
v_call: TRBV27
clone_size: NA
d_call: TRBD2
cdr3_aa: CASSLGAGGPYEQYF
cdr3_nt: TGTGCCAGCAGTTTGGGAGCGGGAGGCCCCTACGAGCAGTACTTC

j_call: TRBJ1-2
v_call: TRBV7-2
clone_size: NA
d_call: NA
cdr3_aa: CASSLEPSGYYGYTF
cdr3_nt: TGTGCCAGCAGCTTAGAACCCTCGGGGTACTATGGCTACACCTTC

j_call: TRBJ2-1
v_call: TRBV7-3
clone_size: NA
d_call: TRBD2
cdr3_aa: CASSLTSQGLLDNEQFF
cdr3_nt: TGTGCCAGCAGCTTAACAAGCCAGGGACTACTAGACAATGAGCAGTTCTTC

j_call: TRBJ2-1
v_call: TRBV28
clone_size: NA
d_call: TRBD2
cdr3_aa: CASSWTSGNEQFF
cdr3_nt: TGTGCCAGCAGTTGGACTAGCGGGAATGAGCAGTTCTTC

j_call: TRBJ2-1
v_call: TRBV28
clone_size: NA
d_call: NA
cdr3_aa: CASSLDRYNEQFF
cdr3_nt: TGTGCCAGCAGTTTAGACAGGTACAATGAGCAGTTCTTC

j_call: TRBJ1-3
v_call: TRBV9
clone_size: NA
d_call: TRBD1
cdr3_aa: CASSVGQGNSGNTIYF
cdr3_nt: TGTGCCAGCAGCGTGGGACAGGGAAACTCTGGAAACACCATATATTTT

j_call: TRBJ1-1
v_call: TRBV10-3
clone_size: NA
d_call: TRBD1
cdr3_aa: CATKPGTGDTEAFF
cdr3_nt: TGTGCCACCAAACCCGGGACAGGGGACACTGAAGCTTTCTTT

j_call: TRBJ2-5
v_call: TRBV18
clone_size: NA
d_call: NA
cdr3_aa: CASSPTIETQYF
cdr3_nt: TGTGCCAGCTCACCAACTATAGAGACCCAGTACTTC

j_call: TRBJ1-2
v_call: TRBV11-2
clone_size: NA
d_call: TRBD1
cdr3_aa: CASTPGQGRQNYGYTF
cdr3_nt: TGTGCCAGCACCCCGGGACAGGGGCGACAAAACTATGGCTACACCTTC

j_call: TRBJ2-7
v_call: TRBV27
clone_size: NA
d_call: TRBD1
cdr3_aa: CASSLYTGTGTGEQYF
cdr3_nt: TGTGCCAGCAGTCTATACACCGGGACAGGGACTGGGGAGCAGTACTTC

j_call: TRBJ2-1
v_call: TRBV28
clone_size: NA
d_call: NA
cdr3_aa: CASSLHNEQFF
cdr3_nt: TGTGCCAGCAGTCTACACAATGAGCAGTTCTTC

j_call: TRBJ2-3
v_call: TRBV5-4
clone_size: NA
d_call: TRBD2
cdr3_aa: CASRTSGRTDTQYF
cdr3_nt: TGTGCCAGTCGCACTAGCGGTCGCACAGATACGCAGTATTTT

j_call: TRBJ2-7
v_call: TRBV10-3
clone_size: once
d_call: NA
cdr3_aa: CAISERDYTYEQYF
cdr3_nt: TGTGCCATCAGTGAACGAGACTATACCTACGAGCAGTACTTC

j_call: TRBJ1-2
v_call: TRBV29-1
clone_size: NA
d_call: NA
cdr3_aa: CSVGVAGAGYGYTF
cdr3_nt: TGCAGCGTTGGGGTAGCGGGGGCGGGCTATGGCTACACCTTC

j_call: TRBJ1-5
v_call: TRBV7-2
clone_size: NA
d_call: NA
cdr3_aa: CASSLGQGNNQPQHF
cdr3_nt: TGTGCCAGCAGCTTAGGGCAGGGTAACAATCAGCCCCAGCATTTT

j_call: TRBJ2-3
v_call: TRBV6-5
clone_size: NA
d_call: TRBD2
cdr3_aa: CASRKEAGAGDTQYF
cdr3_nt: TGTGCCAGCAGGAAGGAAGCGGGAGCGGGAGATACGCAGTATTTT

j_call: TRBJ2-2
v_call: TRBV3-1/TRBV3-2
clone_size: NA
d_call: TRBD1
cdr3_aa: CASSSGQGVANTGELFF
cdr3_nt: TGTGCCAGCAGTTCGGGACAGGGGGTTGCGAACACCGGGGAGCTGTTTTTT

j_call: TRBJ1-1
v_call: TRBV27
clone_size: NA
d_call: NA
cdr3_aa: CASSPRWSMNTEAFF
cdr3_nt: TGTGCCAGCAGTCCCCGATGGAGCATGAACACTGAAGCTTTCTTT

j_call: TRBJ1-5
v_call: TRBV7-9
clone_size: NA
d_call: TRBD1
cdr3_aa: CASSFGQGHQPQHF
cdr3_nt: TGTGCCAGCAGCTTCGGACAGGGGCATCAGCCCCAGCATTTT

j_call: TRBJ2-5
v_call: TRBV3-1/TRBV3-2
clone_size: NA
d_call: NA
cdr3_aa: CASSQVGIPQETQYF
cdr3_nt: TGTGCCAGCAGCCAAGTGGGCATACCCCAAGAGACCCAGTACTTC

j_call: TRBJ1-2
v_call: TRBV5-5
clone_size: once
d_call: NA
cdr3_aa: CASSFGGTNYGYTF
cdr3_nt: TGTGCCAGCAGCTTTGGGGGGACTAACTATGGCTACACCTTC

j_call: TRBJ2-5
v_call: TRBV4-1
clone_size: NA
d_call: TRBD2
cdr3_aa: CASSQDPFGASGKGKTQYF
cdr3_nt: TGCGCCAGCAGCCAAGATCCTTTCGGGGCTAGCGGGAAGGGGAAGACCCAGTACTTC

j_call: TRBJ2-5
v_call: TRBV4-2
clone_size: NA
d_call: NA
cdr3_aa: CASSQEVSGIQETQYF
cdr3_nt: TGTGCCAGCAGCCAAGAGGTTAGCGGCATCCAAGAGACCCAGTACTTC

j_call: TRBJ1-6
v_call: TRBV28
clone_size: once
d_call: TRBD1
cdr3_aa: CASSLGQAIVTHF
cdr3_nt: TGTGCCAGCAGTCTGGGACAGGCGATAGTAACCCACTTT

j_call: TRBJ1-3
v_call: TRBV7-8
clone_size: NA
d_call: TRBD1
cdr3_aa: CASSGSGPGQGINSGNTIYF
cdr3_nt: TGTGCCAGCAGCGGGTCCGGTCCGGGACAGGGGATCAACTCTGGAAACACCATATATTTT

j_call: TRBJ1-1
v_call: TRBV15
clone_size: once
d_call: TRBD1
cdr3_aa: CATSTHRGPNTEAFF
cdr3_nt: TGTGCCACCAGCACACACAGGGGTCCAAACACTGAAGCTTTCTTT

j_call: TRBJ1-1
v_call: TRBV9
clone_size: NA
d_call: NA
cdr3_aa: CASSVKGQNTEAFF
cdr3_nt: TGTGCCAGCAGCGTAAAGGGGCAGAACACTGAAGCTTTCTTT

j_call: TRBJ2-2
v_call: TRBV9
clone_size: NA
d_call: NA
cdr3_aa: CASAALRGELFF
cdr3_nt: TGTGCCAGCGCGGCCCTACGCGGGGAGCTGTTTTTT

j_call: TRBJ2-2
v_call: TRBV2
clone_size: NA
d_call: NA
cdr3_aa: CASSSAPNTGELFF
cdr3_nt: TGTGCCAGCAGCAGCGCCCCTAACACCGGGGAGCTGTTTTTT

j_call: TRBJ1-2
v_call: TRBV5-5
clone_size: NA
d_call: TRBD1
cdr3_aa: CASSLGQGYYGYTF
cdr3_nt: TGTGCCAGCAGCTTAGGACAGGGGTACTATGGCTACACCTTC

j_call: TRBJ2-1
v_call: TRBV7-8
clone_size: NA
d_call: TRBD2
cdr3_aa: CASSPRTSEKHEQFF
cdr3_nt: TGTGCCAGCAGCCCACGGACTAGCGAAAAGCATGAGCAGTTCTTC

j_call: TRBJ1-2
v_call: TRBV10-3
clone_size: NA
d_call: TRBD1
cdr3_aa: CAISEGGQGLFNYGYTF
cdr3_nt: TGTGCCATCAGTGAAGGGGGACAGGGGCTTTTCAACTATGGCTACACCTTC

j_call: TRBJ2-1
v_call: TRBV4-2
clone_size: NA
d_call: TRBD1
cdr3_aa: CASGGQGGEQFF
cdr3_nt: TGTGCCAGCGGGGGACAGGGCGGTGAGCAGTTCTTC

j_call: TRBJ1-1
v_call: TRBV18
clone_size: NA
d_call: NA
cdr3_aa: CASSPGLTNTEAFF
cdr3_nt: TGTGCCAGCTCACCGGGACTGACGAACACTGAAGCTTTCTTT

j_call: TRBJ1-5
v_call: TRBV19
clone_size: many
d_call: NA
cdr3_aa: CASSPTGFYSNQPQHF
cdr3_nt: TGTGCCAGTAGTCCTACAGGGTTTTATAGCAATCAGCCCCAGCATTTT